This T cell receptor beta chain emerged from a study of OX40 agonist ivuxolimab in advanced cancers. On the study more broadly: Partial responses were achieved by three patients: one hepatocellular carcinoma, two cutaneous melanoma.

TCRdb's copy holds only in-frame clones and misses some; the assay was immunoSEQ multiplex PCR. The repertoire holds about 60,000 clones, with about 90% as singletons. CDR3 length: 15 amino acids. Germline values: CDR1 MNHEY, CDR2 SMNVEV (reference sequence). V lost 2 bases and J 2 bases, leaving 9 bases between the germline ends. The sample was CD4+ or CD8+ T cells sorted from blood, taken in a trial of the OX40 agonist ivuxolimab. The TCR sequence derives from an adult with an advanced solid tumor such as melanoma, head and neck, liver or kidney cancer. The chain carries TRBV27 and TRBJ2-2, with D possibly matching TRBD2 (5 bases). The CDR3 here is CASSLEGPNTGELFF. The CDR3 region has the DNA TGTGCCAGCAGTTTAGAGGGTCCCAACACCGGGGAGCTGTTTTTT.